This TCR beta chain was observed in a study of blood T cell repertoires in COVID-19. Sequencing was performed with immunoSEQ multiplex PCR; in TCRdb, only in-frame clones are kept and a portion is missing. Of under 200,000 clones listed, around 79% are singletons. CDR1 is MNHEY and CDR2 is SMNVEV in the germline V gene (reference sequence). The CDR3 contains 13 residues. The V gene lost 9 bases and the J gene lost 4 bases, with 15 bases spanning the gap. The study drew participants aged roughly 18 to 95 years from about two dozen US areas. Cohort 3 donors were reported recovered after two negative PCRs, clearance, or symptom resolution.

Sequencing was performed on PBMCs or T cells enriched from blood (not recorded which). The chain links TRBV27 to TRBJ1-2, with D possibly being TRBD1 (5 bases). The source is a man aged 45-65 years who had recovered from COVID-19. CDR3 loop: CASSRGRGYGYTF. Here the CDR3 DNA reads TGTGCCAGTTCCCGGGGGAGAGGCTATGGCTACACCTTC.